This is a list of T cell receptor beta chains from one sample in a study of T-cell reconstitution after alpha-beta-depleted transplantation in children. Using its own MiXCR run on the PCR reads, TCRdb lists one record per CDR3 protein. The sample has roughly 170,000 distinct CDR3 sequences, about 6.3% seen once; the top ten hold 3% to 3.5%. Sequencing used PBMCs from the stem cell graft donor, obtained from the stem cell graft. The receptors stem from a human donor who donated a stem cell graft to a child with Wiskott-Aldrich syndrome. Both conserved end residues are part of each CDR3. D genes are given only for firm matches. Size tells how often a clone was seen (once, few, many) or the class of an expanded clone, and some rows leave it out.

d_call: NA; clone_size: few; j_call: TRBJ1-4; v_call: TRBV5-6; cdr3_aa: CASSSGGEKLFF; cdr3_nt: TGTGCCAGCAGCTCCGGTGGGGAAAAACTGTTTTTT
d_call: TRBD1; clone_size: many; j_call: TRBJ2-3; v_call: TRBV6-5; cdr3_aa: CASSYLVGQGPDTQYF; cdr3_nt: TGTGCCAGCAGTTACCTAGTGGGACAGGGTCCAGATACGCAGTATTTT
d_call: TRBD1; clone_size: many; j_call: TRBJ1-5; v_call: TRBV30; cdr3_aa: CAWNTGVNQPQHF; cdr3_nt: TGTGCCTGGAATACAGGGGTCAATCAGCCCCAGCATTTT
d_call: TRBD1; clone_size: NA; j_call: TRBJ2-4; v_call: TRBV7-9; cdr3_aa: CASSPAGTASKNIQYF; cdr3_nt: TGTGCCAGCAGCCCCGCCGGGACAGCCTCCAAAAACATTCAGTACTTC
d_call: NA; clone_size: many; j_call: TRBJ2-5; v_call: TRBV20-1; cdr3_aa: CSASPGGAETQYF; cdr3_nt: TGCAGTGCTAGTCCGGGGGGCGCAGAGACCCAGTACTTC
d_call: TRBD1; clone_size: many; j_call: TRBJ1-5; v_call: TRBV13; cdr3_aa: CASSRGQDGQPQHF; cdr3_nt: TGTGCCAGCAGCAGAGGACAGGACGGTCAGCCCCAGCATTTT
d_call: NA; clone_size: NA; j_call: TRBJ2-6; v_call: TRBV5-1; cdr3_aa: CASSLTGLPGANVLTF; cdr3_nt: TGCGCCAGCAGCTTGACGGGGCTGCCTGGGGCCAACGTCCTGACTTTC
d_call: NA; clone_size: many; j_call: TRBJ1-5; v_call: TRBV30; cdr3_aa: CAWSADGNQPQHF; cdr3_nt: TGTGCCTGGAGTGCTGATGGGAATCAGCCCCAGCATTTT
d_call: TRBD2; clone_size: many; j_call: TRBJ2-3; v_call: TRBV20-1; cdr3_aa: CSARDRNFGLAGDTQYF; cdr3_nt: TGCAGTGCTAGAGATCGCAACTTTGGACTAGCGGGAGATACGCAGTATTTT
d_call: TRBD2; clone_size: many; j_call: TRBJ2-1; v_call: TRBV7-9; cdr3_aa: CASSSGTSSYNEQFF; cdr3_nt: TGTGCCAGCAGCAGCGGGACTAGCAGCTACAATGAGCAGTTCTTC
d_call: NA; clone_size: NA; j_call: TRBJ1-3; v_call: TRBV24-1; cdr3_aa: CATGTGRTHFTYSGNTIYF; cdr3_nt: TGTGCCACCGGGACGGGACGGACACACTTTACATACTCTGGAAACACCATATATTTT
d_call: TRBD1; clone_size: many; j_call: TRBJ1-1; v_call: TRBV27; cdr3_aa: CASSLGQGGTEAFF; cdr3_nt: TGTGCCAGCAGTTTAGGACAGGGTGGCACTGAAGCTTTCTTT
d_call: NA; clone_size: many; j_call: TRBJ2-7; v_call: TRBV14; cdr3_aa: CASSQFGRTTYEQYF; cdr3_nt: TGTGCCAGCAGCCAATTCGGCAGGACAACCTACGAGCAGTACTTC
d_call: TRBD1; clone_size: many; j_call: TRBJ1-1; v_call: TRBV5-1; cdr3_aa: CASSWTGVNTEAFF; cdr3_nt: TGCGCCAGCAGCTGGACAGGGGTAAACACTGAAGCTTTCTTT
d_call: TRBD2; clone_size: NA; j_call: TRBJ2-1; v_call: TRBV19; cdr3_aa: CASSIAGVQAGEQFF; cdr3_nt: TGTGCCAGTAGTATCGCGGGAGTGCAGGCCGGTGAGCAGTTCTTC
d_call: NA; clone_size: many; j_call: TRBJ1-2; v_call: TRBV5-6; cdr3_aa: CASSLKGYGYTF; cdr3_nt: TGTGCCAGCAGCTTGAAGGGGTATGGCTACACCTTC
d_call: NA; clone_size: NA; j_call: TRBJ2-2; v_call: TRBV24-1; cdr3_aa: CATSDSGVFGELFF; cdr3_nt: TGTGCCACCAGCGACAGTGGGGTCTTCGGGGAGCTGTTTTTT
d_call: NA; clone_size: NA; j_call: TRBJ2-7; v_call: TRBV30; cdr3_aa: CAWSVLSEGEQYF; cdr3_nt: TGTGCCTGGAGTGTACTCTCAGAGGGCGAGCAGTACTTC
d_call: TRBD1; clone_size: many; j_call: TRBJ2-3; v_call: TRBV5-6; cdr3_aa: CASSSPGTGGPDTQYF; cdr3_nt: TGTGCCAGCAGCTCTCCCGGGACAGGAGGTCCAGATACGCAGTATTTT
d_call: TRBD2; clone_size: few; j_call: TRBJ2-1; v_call: TRBV27; cdr3_aa: CASSLIGTSGRILYNEQFF; cdr3_nt: TGTGCCAGCAGTTTAATTGGTACTAGCGGACGAATCCTCTACAATGAGCAGTTCTTC
d_call: NA; clone_size: many; j_call: TRBJ2-2; v_call: TRBV7-2; cdr3_aa: CASSLGPGELFF; cdr3_nt: TGTGCCAGCAGCTTAGGACCCGGGGAGCTGTTTTTT
d_call: NA; clone_size: many; j_call: TRBJ2-7; v_call: TRBV29-1; cdr3_aa: CSVVSRRSYEQYF; cdr3_nt: TGCAGCGTTGTGAGCAGGCGCTCCTACGAGCAGTACTTC
d_call: NA; clone_size: many; j_call: TRBJ2-3; v_call: TRBV19; cdr3_aa: CASSMGRNTDTQYF; cdr3_nt: TGTGCCAGTAGTATGGGCAGAAACACAGATACGCAGTATTTT
d_call: NA; clone_size: many; j_call: TRBJ2-7; v_call: TRBV10-3; cdr3_aa: CAISGRGYEQYF; cdr3_nt: TGTGCCATCTCTGGTCGGGGATACGAGCAGTACTTC
d_call: TRBD1; clone_size: many; j_call: TRBJ2-3; v_call: TRBV7-9; cdr3_aa: CASSQTNRGLYDTQYF; cdr3_nt: TGTGCCAGCAGCCAAACAAACAGGGGGCTTTACGATACGCAGTATTTT
d_call: TRBD1; clone_size: many; j_call: TRBJ1-6; v_call: TRBV5-1; cdr3_aa: CASSLKSGGSSPLHF; cdr3_nt: TGCGCCAGCAGCCTCAAGTCAGGGGGCTCTTCACCCCTCCACTTT
d_call: TRBD1; clone_size: NA; j_call: TRBJ1-2; v_call: TRBV5-1; cdr3_aa: CASSLDYGQGYGYTF; cdr3_nt: TGCGCCAGCAGCTTGGATTATGGACAGGGATATGGCTACACCTTC